One sample yielded the 5 T cell receptor beta chains listed below, sequenced in a study of cytomegalovirus exposure and HLA in healthy donors. With 60 Vbeta and 13 Jbeta primers, the PCR was carried out. Assay used: immunoSEQ multiplex PCR; TCRdb lists only in-frame clones, some missing. The profile covers around 100,000 clones, with roughly 85% appearing a single time and approximately 2.8% taken by the ten largest. Specimen: PBMCs. Every receptor here comes from a woman in her thirties or forties in good health and CMV-seronegative.

V gene TRBV28 combines with J gene TRBJ2-7, with 8 bases fitting TRBD1. This CDR3 is built from 16 residues. Trimming at V came to 3 bases and at J to 7 bases, leaving 14 bases not matched to a gene. Germline V gene data show CDR1 as MDHEN and CDR2 as SYDVKM. The CDR3 region is CASSFLWQGATFEQYF. The CDR3 DNA follows: TGTGCCAGCAGTTTCTTGTGGCAGGGGGCTACCTTTGAGCAGTACTTC.

This sequence joins TRBV10-2 and TRBJ1-1; D is uncertain. Trimming removed 4 bases at V and 0 bases at J, with 9 bases between. CDR3 size: 14 residues. Germline values: CDR1 WSHSY, CDR2 SAAADI. In DNA, the CDR3 is TGCGCCAGCAGTGGCCTAGGAATGAACACTGAAGCTTTCTTT. Residues: CASSGLGMNTEAFF.

This clone was observed a few times. This chain joins TRBV2 and TRBJ1-1; D remains ambiguous. CDR3 length: 13 residues. Germline CDR1 SNHLY, CDR2 FYNNEI. V lost 8 bases, J lost 1 base, and 11 bases lay in between. The CDR3 loop reads CASEIRGNTEAFF. The CDR3, as DNA: TGTGCCAGCGAGATCCGCGGGAACACTGAAGCTTTCTTT.

The rearrangement joins TRBV7-6 to TRBJ2-2; D ambiguous. The V gene lost 6 bases and the J gene lost 0 bases, with 8 bases spanning the gap. The germline CDR1 and CDR2 sequences are SGHVS and FNYEAQ. The CDR3 totals 14 residues. In nucleotides, the CDR3 is TGTGCCAGCAGACACCTCGCGAACACCGGGGAGCTGTTTTTT. It specifies CASRHLANTGELFF.

V and J are TRBV7-9 and TRBJ1-1; D call uncertain. This CDR3 is 13 amino acids long. The V gene's germline CDR1 is SEHNR and CDR2 FQNEAQ (reference sequence). V was trimmed by 7 bases and J by 1 base, leaving 10 bases between them. The CDR3 is CASTRGRNTEAFF. The CDR3 DNA reads as TGTGCCAGCACCAGAGGGAGGAACACTGAAGCTTTCTTT.